Listed below are T cell receptor beta chains from one sample, sequenced in a study of cytomegalovirus exposure and HLA in healthy donors. TCRdb's table, derived via immunoSEQ multiplex PCR, lists solely in-frame clones and lacks some. Of 50,000 to 65,000 clones listed, about nine tenths are singletons. What was sequenced was PBMCs. These receptors were taken from a woman under 30 in good health and CMV-seropositive. CDR3s include the opening cysteine and the closing phenylalanine or tryptophan. Fields, in order: J gene, V gene, D gene, clone size, CDR3 protein, CDR3 DNA. D genes are given only for firm matches. For some rows the clone size is stated as once, few or many, or as a class when expanded; others skip it.

j_call: TRBJ2-5
v_call: TRBV18
d_call: NA
clone_size: once
cdr3_aa: CASSPDRKETQYF
cdr3_nt: TGTGCCAGCTCACCCGACAGGAAAGAGACCCAGTACTTC

j_call: TRBJ1-2
v_call: TRBV6-1
d_call: NA
clone_size: NA
cdr3_aa: CASSERPGTNYGYTF
cdr3_nt: TGTGCCAGCAGTGAAAGGCCAGGGACTAACTATGGCTACACCTTC

j_call: TRBJ1-6
v_call: TRBV6-5
d_call: NA
clone_size: NA
cdr3_aa: CASSEQGTLHF
cdr3_nt: TGTGCCAGCAGTGAGCAGGGGACCCTCCACTTT

j_call: TRBJ1-3
v_call: TRBV5-1
d_call: NA
clone_size: NA
cdr3_aa: CASSLSGGNTIYF
cdr3_nt: TGCGCCAGCAGCTTGTCGGGAGGAAACACCATATATTTT

j_call: TRBJ2-7
v_call: TRBV11-2
d_call: TRBD2
clone_size: NA
cdr3_aa: CASSLGTSAYEQYF
cdr3_nt: TGTGCCAGCAGCTTAGGGACTAGCGCCTACGAGCAGTACTTC

j_call: TRBJ2-3
v_call: TRBV14
d_call: NA
clone_size: NA
cdr3_aa: CASSTPWGGGTDTQYF
cdr3_nt: TGTGCCAGCAGCACCCCGTGGGGGGGCGGCACAGATACGCAGTATTTT

j_call: TRBJ1-1
v_call: TRBV5-1
d_call: NA
clone_size: NA
cdr3_aa: CASSLGNSGPTEAFF
cdr3_nt: TGCGCCAGCAGCTTGGGAAACTCAGGGCCCACTGAAGCTTTCTTT

j_call: TRBJ2-5
v_call: TRBV28
d_call: TRBD1
clone_size: NA
cdr3_aa: CASSPRQGGKETQYF
cdr3_nt: TGTGCCAGCAGCCCTCGACAGGGGGGTAAAGAGACCCAGTACTTC

j_call: TRBJ2-2
v_call: TRBV6-4
d_call: TRBD1
clone_size: once
cdr3_aa: CASSDSTDRGHTGELFF
cdr3_nt: TGTGCCAGCAGTGACTCGACGGACAGGGGGCATACCGGGGAGCTGTTTTTT

j_call: TRBJ1-5
v_call: TRBV19
d_call: NA
clone_size: NA
cdr3_aa: CASSPAGSNQPQHF
cdr3_nt: TGTGCCAGTAGTCCGGCAGGTAGCAATCAGCCCCAGCATTTT

j_call: TRBJ2-5
v_call: TRBV5-1
d_call: TRBD2
clone_size: NA
cdr3_aa: CASSRGGTSQETQYF
cdr3_nt: TGCGCCAGCAGCCGCGGGGGGACCTCCCAAGAGACCCAGTACTTC

j_call: TRBJ1-1
v_call: TRBV28
d_call: TRBD1
clone_size: NA
cdr3_aa: CASSRTGLGNTEAFF
cdr3_nt: TGTGCCAGCAGTAGGACAGGGTTGGGGAACACTGAAGCTTTCTTT

j_call: TRBJ2-1
v_call: TRBV7-9
d_call: NA
clone_size: few
cdr3_aa: CASSLGPVPGILYNEQFF
cdr3_nt: TGTGCCAGCAGCTTAGGCCCCGTCCCCGGGATTCTGTACAATGAGCAGTTCTTC

j_call: TRBJ2-3
v_call: TRBV19
d_call: TRBD2
clone_size: NA
cdr3_aa: CASSDRLAGVPTDTQYF
cdr3_nt: TGTGCCAGTAGTGATCGACTAGCGGGGGTTCCAACGGATACGCAGTATTTT

j_call: TRBJ2-3
v_call: TRBV13
d_call: TRBD2
clone_size: NA
cdr3_aa: CASSLGVLAGGIDTQYF
cdr3_nt: TGTGCCAGCAGCTTGGGTGTACTAGCGGGGGGGATAGATACGCAGTATTTT

j_call: TRBJ1-5
v_call: TRBV6-1
d_call: TRBD1
clone_size: NA
cdr3_aa: CASSENGAGGNQPQHF
cdr3_nt: TGTGCCAGCAGTGAAAATGGTGCAGGGGGGAATCAGCCCCAGCATTTT

j_call: TRBJ2-1
v_call: TRBV28
d_call: NA
clone_size: NA
cdr3_aa: CASNSLPSYNEQFF
cdr3_nt: TGTGCCAGCAATAGTCTCCCTTCCTACAATGAGCAGTTCTTC

j_call: TRBJ2-1
v_call: TRBV10-3
d_call: NA
clone_size: NA
cdr3_aa: CAISALAGDEQFF
cdr3_nt: TGTGCCATCAGTGCGCTGGCCGGGGATGAGCAGTTCTTC

j_call: TRBJ2-5
v_call: TRBV5-1
d_call: NA
clone_size: NA
cdr3_aa: CASSLLTGQETQYF
cdr3_nt: TGCGCCAGCAGCCTACTAACAGGTCAAGAGACCCAGTACTTC

j_call: TRBJ1-1
v_call: TRBV10-3
d_call: NA
clone_size: once
cdr3_aa: CATLGGGGTEAFF
cdr3_nt: TGTGCCACCTTAGGGGGGGGCGGCACTGAAGCTTTCTTT

j_call: TRBJ1-4
v_call: TRBV7-9
d_call: TRBD1
clone_size: NA
cdr3_aa: CASSHGQGLNEKLFF
cdr3_nt: TGTGCCAGCAGCCACGGACAGGGTCTTAATGAAAAACTGTTTTTT

j_call: TRBJ2-3
v_call: TRBV7-2
d_call: NA
clone_size: once
cdr3_aa: CASSTYTDTQYF
cdr3_nt: TGTGCCAGCAGCACCTACACAGATACGCAGTATTTT

j_call: TRBJ2-1
v_call: TRBV19
d_call: TRBD2
clone_size: NA
cdr3_aa: CASSIREGLANNEQFF
cdr3_nt: TGTGCCAGTAGTATAAGGGAAGGACTAGCGAACAATGAGCAGTTCTTC

j_call: TRBJ1-6
v_call: TRBV5-1
d_call: NA
clone_size: NA
cdr3_aa: CASSLGGNSPLHF
cdr3_nt: TGCGCCAGCAGCTTGGGAGGAAATTCACCCCTCCACTTT